This passage covers 22 T cell receptor beta chains from one sample sequenced in a study of blood T cells in healthy people across ages. Through a sample-barcoded 5' primer and a J-beta primer mix, a second PCR was run for roughly 6 to 11 cycles. TCRdb fed the 5' RACE reads into MiXCR, producing one record per CDR3 protein. The sample lists about 1 million distinct CDR3 sequences; 20% to 25% were seen once. These records were also assigned to another study, of T cells of mothers and their children.

Material: blood. These receptors all come from a girl aged 2 to 9 in good health.

Points on this clonotype: The germline gene is not matched at one end of the junction; a read error may be the cause. The chain uses TRBV5-1 and TRBJ2-7; D is undetermined. The CDR3 has 15 residues. CDR1 and CDR2 from the germline V gene are SGHRS and YFSETQ. CDR3 nucleotides: TGCGCCAGCAGCTTGTATCCGGCTTTGAACTACGAGCAGTGCTTC. Amino acids: CASSLYPALNYEQCF.

This clonotype came up a few times. In nucleotides, the CDR3 is TGCAGCGTTCTAGGTAGGGGGGGGAATGAGCAGTTCTTC. It specifies CSVLGRGGNEQFF. The V and J genes are TRBV29-1 and TRBJ2-1; perhaps TRBD2 as D (7 bases). This CDR3 spans 13 amino acids. Germline V gene sequence: CDR1 SQVTM, CDR2 ANQGSEA. V dropped 5 bases and J dropped 7 bases, with 15 bases sitting between them.

There are a few counts of this clonotype. V and J are TRBV13 and TRBJ2-3, with D perhaps assigned TRBD1 or TRBD2 (5 bases each). V lost 6 bases, J lost 1 base, and 11 bases lay in between. This CDR3 contains 14 residues. Germline CDR1 reads PRHDT; CDR2 reads FYEKMQ (reference sequence). Here the CDR3 reads CASSTRDRTDTQYF. CDR3 DNA: TGTGCCAGCAGTACAAGGGACCGCACAGATACGCAGTATTTT.

The CDR3 DNA reads as TGTGCCAGCAGTGAATACGGACATACTGACGAGCAGTACTTC. It encodes CASSEYGHTDEQYF. This chain joins TRBV6-1 and TRBJ2-5; weak D call: TRBD1 (5 bases). The end of the DNA is better explained by TRBJ2-7, so the J call may be wrong. The CDR3 is 14 residues long. CDR1 is MNHNS and CDR2 is SASEGT in the germline V gene.

The rearrangement uses TRBV3-1 and TRBJ2-1; TRBD2 agrees at 8 bases. The CDR3 runs to 18 residues. After removal of 1 base from V and 2 bases from J, the junction contained 10 bases not matched to a gene. Looked up from germline, CDR1 is LGHDT and CDR2 is YNNKEL (reference sequence). CDR3 sequence: CASSQATSGRSAYNEQFF. In DNA form, the CDR3 reads TGTGCCAGCAGCCAAGCTACTAGCGGAAGATCCGCCTACAATGAGCAGTTCTTC.

This clonotype was counted between two and nine times. The chain couples TRBV20-1 to TRBJ2-7; D not resolved. The CDR3 sequence is 12 residues long. Germline lookup yields CDR1 DFQATT and CDR2 SNEGSKA (reference sequence). Deletions cut 4 bases from V and 2 bases from J, with 9 bases between. This CDR3 is CSAIGPTYEQYF. The CDR3, as DNA: TGCAGTGCTATAGGCCCCACCTACGAGCAGTACTTC.

This clonotype was seen only a few times. The chain has TRBV5-1 and TRBJ1-2; 11 nucleotides line up with TRBD1. The CDR3 contains 15 residues. CDR1 is SGHRS, CDR2 YFSETQ, per germline. The V segment lost 3 bases and the J segment 6 bases; nucleotides outside the gene matches: 7. The CDR3 protein is CASSSDGTGGDGYTF. The CDR3 bases are TGCGCCAGCAGCTCGGACGGGACAGGGGGGGATGGCTACACCTTC.

This clonotype was seen a single time. In nucleotides, the CDR3 is TGTGCCAGCAGCCCCCGACAGGCGACCTACGAGCAGTACTTC. It is translated as CASSPRQATYEQYF. J is TRBJ2-7 and V is TRBV9, with D possibly matching TRBD1 (6 bases). Germline-derived CDR1 and CDR2 are SGDLS and YYNGEE. Trimming took 4 bases from V and 2 from J, leaving 13 bases between them. This CDR3 region has 14 residues.

The V and J genes are TRBV4-3 and TRBJ2-3; D uncertain. V was pared by 1 base and J by 3 bases, with 8 bases between. The CDR3 totals 14 residues. Per the germline V gene, CDR1 is LGHNA and CDR2 is YSLEER. The DNA for the CDR3 is TGCGCCAGCAGCCAAGGGCAGGTAACAGATACGCAGTATTTT. Residues: CASSQGQVTDTQYF.

This clonotype was seen only a few times. The chain links TRBV11-2 to TRBJ2-5; the D gene is possibly TRBD2 (5 bases). The J call could be wrong; TRBJ2-1 is a better fit for the DNA end. The CDR3 spans 14 residues. Germline V gene sequence: CDR1 SGHAT, CDR2 FQNNGV. The CDR3 DNA follows: TGTGCCAGCAGATCCCCTAGCAACCTACAGGAGCAGTTCTTC. This translates into CASRSPSNLQEQFF.

This rearrangement joins TRBV12-3 or TRBV12-4 to TRBJ1-3; perhaps TRBD1 as D (5 bases). V was trimmed by 4 bases and J by 0 bases, leaving 10 bases between them. The CDR3 totals 15 residues. CDR3 amino acids: CASSWDGGSGNTIYF. The CDR3 DNA follows: TGTGCCAGCAGTTGGGACGGAGGCTCTGGAAACACCATATATTTT.

The V call is TRBV25-1, the J call TRBJ2-5; TRBD1 matches at 7 bases. V lost 4 bases, J lost 12 bases, and 2 bases stayed unmatched. The CDR3 length is 10 residues. Germline CDR1 MGHDK, CDR2 SYGVNS. CDR3 bases: TGTGCCAGCAGTGCCGGGACAGAGTACTTC. Translation gives CASSAGTEYF.

This clonotype was seen only a few times. This chain connects TRBV9 to TRBJ2-1; D is tentatively TRBD1 or TRBD2 (6 bases each). This CDR3 is 14 amino acids long. Trimming stripped 3 bases from V and 7 bases from J, with 14 bases between. Germline-derived CDR1 and CDR2 are SGDLS and YYNGEE. The CDR3 sequence: CASSGGATWNEQFF. CDR3 nucleotides: TGTGCCAGCAGCGGGGGGGCCACGTGGAATGAGCAGTTCTTC.

The chain employs TRBV7-9 and TRBJ2-1, with 13 bases aligning to TRBD2. The CDR3 consists of 20 residues. With V trimmed by 2 bases and J by 6 bases, 16 bases remained unmatched. CDR1 is SEHNR and CDR2 is FQNEAQ in the germline V gene (reference sequence). CDR3 region: CASSLPCCFAGTSGINEQFF. CDR3 nucleotide sequence: TGTGCCAGCAGCTTACCTTGTTGCTTTGCCGGGACTAGCGGGATCAATGAGCAGTTCTTC.

This clonotype occurred a few times. The V gene is TRBV7-2, the J gene TRBJ1-1; TRBD1 matches 7 bases. Germline V gives CDR1 SGHTA, CDR2 FQGNSA. The CDR3 has 17 amino acids. The V gene end was trimmed by 3 bases and the J gene end by 1 base; junction bases not matched to a gene: 11. CDR3 loop: CASSLRGDRVSNTEAFF. CDR3 nucleotides: TGTGCCAGCAGCTTGCGGGGAGACAGGGTTTCGAACACTGAAGCTTTCTTT.

This clonotype was recorded a few times. DNA for the CDR3: TGTGCCAGCAGCGTAGGGGGAGGACCCGGGGAGCTGTTTTTT. It codes for CASSVGGGPGELFF. The chain has TRBV9 and TRBJ2-2; D may be TRBD2 (6 bases). CDR3 length: 14 residues. Germline V gene sequence: CDR1 SGDLS, CDR2 YYNGEE. The V end lost 0 bases, the J end lost 6 bases, and 9 bases lay between the germline ends.

This clonotype was observed a single time. The chain couples TRBV5-5 to TRBJ2-4; 7 positions agree with TRBD2. The CDR3 is 15 amino acids. Per the germline V gene, CDR1 is SGHKS and CDR2 is YYEKEE (reference sequence). Trimming at V came to 0 bases and at J to 8 bases, leaving 8 bases not matched to a gene. CDR3 residues: CASSLEGEGWDIQYF. CDR3 nucleotides: TGTGCCAGCAGCTTGGAAGGGGAGGGATGGGACATTCAGTACTTC.

This clonotype was found a few times. The chain joins TRBV9 to TRBJ1-4; 7 bases map to TRBD1. V gave up 4 bases and J gave up 1 base; unmatched junction bases: 4. Germline-derived CDR1 and CDR2 are SGDLS and YYNGEE. The CDR3 has 15 amino acids. The CDR3 here is CASSPGGGTNEKLFF. CDR3 in DNA: TGTGCCAGCAGCCCAGGGGGGGGAACTAATGAAAAACTGTTTTTT.

This chain uses TRBV28 with TRBJ2-1; 10 nucleotides line up with TRBD2. Per germline, CDR1 MDHEN and CDR2 SYDVKM. The trim removed 6 bases at V and 4 bases at J, leaving 3 bases unmatched. The CDR3 totals 14 residues. The CDR3 region has the DNA TGTGCCAGCAGAACAGCGGGAGGGTACAATGAGCAGTTCTTC. Translating it yields CASRTAGGYNEQFF.

Notes on this clonotype: At one boundary the junction diverges from the germline segment, which might be a read error. The chain recombines TRBV11-2 with TRBJ2-7, with D possibly called TRBD1 or TRBD2 (5 bases each). Germline V lookup: CDR1 SGHAT, CDR2 FQNNGV. The CDR3 extends over 14 amino acids. The CDR3 protein is CASSTGTEFYKQYF. CDR3 coding DNA: TGTGCCAGCAGTACCGGGACGGAGTTCTACAAGCAGTACTTC.

The CDR3 protein is CASSLVGTHNEQFF. The CDR3 nucleotides are TGTGCCAGCAGCTTGGTTGGGACTCACAATGAGCAGTTCTTC. V usage is TRBV5-6 and J usage is TRBJ2-1; D perhaps matches TRBD2 (6 bases). Between the trimmed V and J ends, which lost 0 bases and 5 bases, there was a span of 9 bases. CDR1 and CDR2 from the germline V gene are SGHDT and YYEEEE. This CDR3 spans 14 amino acids.

This clonotype has a handful of counts. This rearrangement joins TRBV24-1 to TRBJ2-7; the D gene could be TRBD1 or TRBD2 (5 bases each). The CDR3 has 12 amino acids. CDR1 KGHDR and CDR2 SFDVKD come from the germline V gene. Trimming cost V 9 bases and J 3 bases, with 11 bases left between them. CDR3 protein: CATGTVNYEQYF. The DNA for the CDR3 is TGTGCCACCGGGACGGTGAACTACGAGCAGTACTTC.